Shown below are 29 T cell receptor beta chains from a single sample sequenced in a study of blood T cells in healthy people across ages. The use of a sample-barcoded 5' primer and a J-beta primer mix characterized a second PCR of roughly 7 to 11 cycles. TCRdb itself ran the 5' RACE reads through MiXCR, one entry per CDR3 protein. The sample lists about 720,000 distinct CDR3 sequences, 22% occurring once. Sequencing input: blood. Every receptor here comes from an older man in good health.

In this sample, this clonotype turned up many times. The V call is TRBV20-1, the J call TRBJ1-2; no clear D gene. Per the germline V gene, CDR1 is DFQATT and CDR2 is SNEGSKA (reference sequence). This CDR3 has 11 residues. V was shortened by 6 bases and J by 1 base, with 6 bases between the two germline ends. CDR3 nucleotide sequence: TGCAGTGCCAGGAATAACTATGGCTACACCTTC. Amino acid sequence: CSARNNYGYTF.

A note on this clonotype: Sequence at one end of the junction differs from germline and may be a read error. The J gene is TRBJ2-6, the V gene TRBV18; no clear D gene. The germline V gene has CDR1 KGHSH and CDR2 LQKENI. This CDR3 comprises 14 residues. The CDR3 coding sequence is TGTGCCGGCTCACCAGTACCTGGGGCCAACGTCCTGACTTTC. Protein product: CAGSPVPGANVLTF.

The DNA for the CDR3 is TGTGCCACCAGCAGAGGGGTCTTCGGGACAGGGGACACTGAAGCTTTCTTT. Protein: CATSRGVFGTGDTEAFF. V and J are TRBV15 and TRBJ1-1, with TRBD1 matching 10 bases. This CDR3 is built from 17 residues. Trimming took 1 base from V and 3 from J; bases not matched to a gene: 8. Germline values: CDR1 LNHNV, CDR2 YYDKDF (reference sequence).

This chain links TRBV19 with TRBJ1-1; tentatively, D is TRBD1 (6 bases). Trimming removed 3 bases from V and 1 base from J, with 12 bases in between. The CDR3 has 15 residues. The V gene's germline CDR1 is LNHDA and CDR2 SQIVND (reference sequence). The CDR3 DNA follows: TGTGCCAGTAGTATGCCCCAGACAGGGAACACTGAAGCTTTCTTT. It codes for CASSMPQTGNTEAFF.

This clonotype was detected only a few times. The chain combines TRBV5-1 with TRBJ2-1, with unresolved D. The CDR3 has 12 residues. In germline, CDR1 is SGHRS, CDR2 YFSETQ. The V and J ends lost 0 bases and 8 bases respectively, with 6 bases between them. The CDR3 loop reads CASSLVHDEQFF. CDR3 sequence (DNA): TGCGCCAGCAGCTTGGTACACGATGAGCAGTTCTTC.

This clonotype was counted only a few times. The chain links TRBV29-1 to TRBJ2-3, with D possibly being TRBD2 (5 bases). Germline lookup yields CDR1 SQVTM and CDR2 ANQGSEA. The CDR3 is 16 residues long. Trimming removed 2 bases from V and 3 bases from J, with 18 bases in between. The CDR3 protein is CSVERVSGLPTDTQYF. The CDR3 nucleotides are TGCAGCGTTGAAAGGGTGAGCGGCCTACCTACAGATACGCAGTATTTT.

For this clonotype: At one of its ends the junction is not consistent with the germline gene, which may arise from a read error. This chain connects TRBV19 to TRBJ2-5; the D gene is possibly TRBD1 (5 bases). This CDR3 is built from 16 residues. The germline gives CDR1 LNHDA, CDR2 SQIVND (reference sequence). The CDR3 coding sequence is TGCGCCAGTAGTCCACTCCCCGCCAGGGCCCAGGAGACCCAGTACTTC. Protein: CASSPLPARAQETQYF.

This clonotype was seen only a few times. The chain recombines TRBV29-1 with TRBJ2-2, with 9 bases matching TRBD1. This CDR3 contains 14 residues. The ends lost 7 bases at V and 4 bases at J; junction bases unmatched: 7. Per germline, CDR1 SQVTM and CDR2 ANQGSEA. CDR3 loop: CSGNRGQGTGELFF. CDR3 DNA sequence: TGCAGCGGCAACAGGGGGCAGGGCACCGGGGAGCTGTTTTTT.

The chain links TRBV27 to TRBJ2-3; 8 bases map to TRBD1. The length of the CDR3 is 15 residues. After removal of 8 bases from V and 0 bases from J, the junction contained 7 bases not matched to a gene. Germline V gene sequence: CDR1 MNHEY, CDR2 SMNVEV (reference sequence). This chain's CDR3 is CASGPQGDSTDTQYF. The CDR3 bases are TGTGCCAGCGGCCCACAGGGGGATAGCACAGATACGCAGTATTTT.

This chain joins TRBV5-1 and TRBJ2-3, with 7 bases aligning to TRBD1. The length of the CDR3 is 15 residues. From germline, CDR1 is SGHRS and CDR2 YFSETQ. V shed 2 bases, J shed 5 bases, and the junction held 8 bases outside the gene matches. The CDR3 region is CASSFSPGQQDTQYF. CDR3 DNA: TGCGCCAGCAGCTTCTCCCCGGGACAGCAAGATACGCAGTATTTT.

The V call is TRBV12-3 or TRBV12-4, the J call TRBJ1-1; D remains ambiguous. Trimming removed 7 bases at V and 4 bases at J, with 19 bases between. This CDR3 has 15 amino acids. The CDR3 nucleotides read TGTGCCAGCATCCCTCAGCTGGTTTTGGGCACTGAAGCTTTCTTT. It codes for CASIPQLVLGTEAFF.

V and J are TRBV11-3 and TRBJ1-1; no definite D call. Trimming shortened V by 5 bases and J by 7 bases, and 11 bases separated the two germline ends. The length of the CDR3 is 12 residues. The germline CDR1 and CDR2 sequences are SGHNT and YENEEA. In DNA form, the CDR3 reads TGTGCCAGCAGCCTCAACAGAATTGAAGCTTTCTTT. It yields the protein CASSLNRIEAFF.

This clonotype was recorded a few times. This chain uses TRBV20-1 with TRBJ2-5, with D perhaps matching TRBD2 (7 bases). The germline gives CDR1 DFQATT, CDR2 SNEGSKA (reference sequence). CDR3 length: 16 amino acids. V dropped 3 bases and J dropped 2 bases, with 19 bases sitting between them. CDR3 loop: CSASWGGGGTQETQYF. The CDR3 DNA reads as TGCAGTGCTAGTTGGGGGGGCGGAGGGACGCAAGAGACCCAGTACTTC.

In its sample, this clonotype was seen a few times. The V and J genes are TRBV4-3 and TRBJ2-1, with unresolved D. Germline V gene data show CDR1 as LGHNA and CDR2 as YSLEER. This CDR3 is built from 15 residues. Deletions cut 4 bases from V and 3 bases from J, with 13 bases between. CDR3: CASSPWMEGYNEQFF. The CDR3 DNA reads TGCGCCAGCAGCCCGTGGATGGAAGGCTACAATGAGCAGTTCTTC.

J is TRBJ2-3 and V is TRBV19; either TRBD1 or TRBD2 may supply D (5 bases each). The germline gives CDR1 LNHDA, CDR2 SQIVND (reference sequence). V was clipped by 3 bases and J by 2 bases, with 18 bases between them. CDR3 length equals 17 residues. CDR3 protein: CASSMGGGTGLTDTQYF. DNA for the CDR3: TGTGCCAGTAGTATGGGCGGCGGAACAGGACTCACAGATACGCAGTATTTT.

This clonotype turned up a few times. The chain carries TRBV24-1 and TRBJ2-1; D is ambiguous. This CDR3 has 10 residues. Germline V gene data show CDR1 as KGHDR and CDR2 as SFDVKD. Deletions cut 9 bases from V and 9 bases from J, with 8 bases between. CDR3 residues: CATGIGEQFF. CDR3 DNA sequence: TGTGCCACCGGGATAGGTGAGCAGTTCTTC.

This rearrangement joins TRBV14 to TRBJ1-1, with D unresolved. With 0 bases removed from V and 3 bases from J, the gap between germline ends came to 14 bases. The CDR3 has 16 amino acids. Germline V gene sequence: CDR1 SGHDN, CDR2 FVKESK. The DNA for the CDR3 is TGTGCCAGCAGCCAAGAATTTGGACTCATGGACACTGAAGCTTTCTTT. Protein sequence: CASSQEFGLMDTEAFF.

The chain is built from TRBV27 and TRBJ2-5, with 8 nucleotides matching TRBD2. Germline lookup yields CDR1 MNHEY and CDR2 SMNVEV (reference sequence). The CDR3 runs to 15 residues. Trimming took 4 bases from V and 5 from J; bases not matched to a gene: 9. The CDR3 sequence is CASSSPTGGDETQYF. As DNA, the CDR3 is TGTGCCAGCAGTTCCCCCACCGGGGGGGATGAGACCCAGTACTTC.

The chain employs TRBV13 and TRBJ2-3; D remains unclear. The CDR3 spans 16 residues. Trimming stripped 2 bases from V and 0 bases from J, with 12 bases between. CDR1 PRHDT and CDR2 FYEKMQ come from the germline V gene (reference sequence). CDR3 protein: CASSLPSAESTDTQYF. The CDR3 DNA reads TGTGCCAGCAGCTTACCCAGCGCTGAGAGCACAGATACGCAGTATTTT.

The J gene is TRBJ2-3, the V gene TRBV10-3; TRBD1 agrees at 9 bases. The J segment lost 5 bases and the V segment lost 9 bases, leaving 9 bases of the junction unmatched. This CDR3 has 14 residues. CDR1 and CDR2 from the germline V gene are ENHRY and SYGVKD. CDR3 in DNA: TGTGCCATACGTCGGGACAGGGCGGGAGATACGCAGTATTTT. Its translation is CAIRRDRAGDTQYF.

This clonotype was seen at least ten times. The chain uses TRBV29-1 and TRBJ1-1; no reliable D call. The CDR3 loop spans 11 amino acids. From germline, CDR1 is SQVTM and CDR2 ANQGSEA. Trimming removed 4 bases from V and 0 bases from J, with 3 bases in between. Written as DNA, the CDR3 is TGCAGCGTTGGGATGAACACTGAAGCTTTCTTT. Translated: CSVGMNTEAFF.

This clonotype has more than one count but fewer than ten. The DNA of the CDR3 is TGTGCCAGCAGTTACGAGGGAGATGAGCAGTTCTTC. Its protein product is CASSYEGDEQFF. This sequence joins TRBV6-2 or TRBV6-3 and TRBJ2-1, with a weak D call TRBD2 (5 bases). There are 12 residues in the CDR3. The V end lost 2 bases, the J end lost 8 bases, and 7 bases lay between the germline ends. The V gene's germline CDR1 is MNHEY and CDR2 SVGEGT.

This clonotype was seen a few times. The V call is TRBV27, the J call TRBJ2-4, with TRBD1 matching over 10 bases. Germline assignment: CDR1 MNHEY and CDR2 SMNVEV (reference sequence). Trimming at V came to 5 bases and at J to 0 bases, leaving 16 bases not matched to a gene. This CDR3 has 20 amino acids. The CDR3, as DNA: TGTGCCAGCAGTCCCTACGTGACAGGGGGCAGCATACTAGCCAAAAACATTCAGTACTTC. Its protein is CASSPYVTGGSILAKNIQYF.

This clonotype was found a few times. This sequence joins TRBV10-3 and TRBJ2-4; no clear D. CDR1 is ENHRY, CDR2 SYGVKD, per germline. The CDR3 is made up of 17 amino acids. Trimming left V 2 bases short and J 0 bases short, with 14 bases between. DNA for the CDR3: TGTGCCATCAGTGAGGGGTCGTTCGGCACAGCCAAAAACATTCAGTACTTC. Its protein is CAISEGSFGTAKNIQYF.

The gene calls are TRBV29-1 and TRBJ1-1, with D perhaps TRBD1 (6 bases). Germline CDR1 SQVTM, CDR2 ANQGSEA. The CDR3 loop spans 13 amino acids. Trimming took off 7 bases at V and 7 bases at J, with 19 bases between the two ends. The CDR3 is CSGGTPAANEAFF. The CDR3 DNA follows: TGCAGCGGCGGGACACCTGCTGCGAATGAAGCTTTCTTT.

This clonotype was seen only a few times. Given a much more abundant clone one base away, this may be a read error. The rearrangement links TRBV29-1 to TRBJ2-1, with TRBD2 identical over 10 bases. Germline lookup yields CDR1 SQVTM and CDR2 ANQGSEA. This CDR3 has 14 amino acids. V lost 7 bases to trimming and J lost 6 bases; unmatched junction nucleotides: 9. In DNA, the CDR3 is TGCAGCGCGCTCACTAGCGGGACAGTCAATGAGCAGTTCTTC. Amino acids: CSALTSGTVNEQFF.

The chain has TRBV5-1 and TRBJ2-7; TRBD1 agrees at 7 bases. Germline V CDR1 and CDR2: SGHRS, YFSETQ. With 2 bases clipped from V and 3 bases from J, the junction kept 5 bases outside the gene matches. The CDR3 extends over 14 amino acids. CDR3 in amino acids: CASSFGTANYEQYF. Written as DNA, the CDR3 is TGCGCCAGCAGCTTTGGGACAGCGAACTACGAGCAGTACTTC.

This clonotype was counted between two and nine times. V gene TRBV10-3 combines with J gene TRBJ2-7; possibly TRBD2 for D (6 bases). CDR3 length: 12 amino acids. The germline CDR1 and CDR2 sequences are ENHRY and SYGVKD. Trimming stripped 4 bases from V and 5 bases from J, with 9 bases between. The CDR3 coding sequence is TGTGCCATCAGTGCGGGGGACGACGAGCAGTACTTC. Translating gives CAISAGDDEQYF.

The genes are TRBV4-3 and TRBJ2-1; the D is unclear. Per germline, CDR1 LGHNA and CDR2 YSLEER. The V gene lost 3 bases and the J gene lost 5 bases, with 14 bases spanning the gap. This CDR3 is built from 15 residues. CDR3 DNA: TGCGCCAGCAGCCAGATCCTCCGAAGCGACAATGAGCAGTTCTTC. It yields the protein CASSQILRSDNEQFF.